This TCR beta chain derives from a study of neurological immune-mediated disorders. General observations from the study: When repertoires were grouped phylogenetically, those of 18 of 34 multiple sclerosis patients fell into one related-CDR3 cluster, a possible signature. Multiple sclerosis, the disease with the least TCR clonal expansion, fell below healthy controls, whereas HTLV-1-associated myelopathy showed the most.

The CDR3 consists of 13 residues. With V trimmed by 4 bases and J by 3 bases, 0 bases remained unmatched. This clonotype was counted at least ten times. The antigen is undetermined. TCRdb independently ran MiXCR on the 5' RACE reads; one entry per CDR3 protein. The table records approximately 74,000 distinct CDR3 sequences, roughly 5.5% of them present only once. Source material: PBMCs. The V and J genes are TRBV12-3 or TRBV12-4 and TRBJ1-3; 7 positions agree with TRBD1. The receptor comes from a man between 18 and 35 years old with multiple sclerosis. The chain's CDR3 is CASSWDSGNTIYF. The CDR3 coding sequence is TGTGCCAGCAGTTGGGACAGTGGAAACACCATATATTTT.